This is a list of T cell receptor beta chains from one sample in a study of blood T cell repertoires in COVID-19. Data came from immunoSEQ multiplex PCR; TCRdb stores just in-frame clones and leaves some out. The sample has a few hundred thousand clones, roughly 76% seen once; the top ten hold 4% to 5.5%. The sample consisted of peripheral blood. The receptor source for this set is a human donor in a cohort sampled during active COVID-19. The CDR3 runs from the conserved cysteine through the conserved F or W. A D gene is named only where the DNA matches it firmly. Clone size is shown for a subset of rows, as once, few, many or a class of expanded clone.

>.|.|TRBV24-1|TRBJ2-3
CATGAAGFTDTQYF
TGTGCCACTGGGGCAGCGGGCTTCACAGATACGCAGTATTTT
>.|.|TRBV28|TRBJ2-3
CASSSPGFWTDTQYF
TGTGCCAGCAGTTCCCCCGGGTTCTGGACAGATACGCAGTATTTT
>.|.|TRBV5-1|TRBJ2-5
CASSLSEVPQETQYF
TGCGCCAGCAGCTTGTCTGAGGTCCCCCAAGAGACCCAGTACTTC
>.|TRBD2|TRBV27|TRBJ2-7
CASSLLAGAYEQYF
TGTGCCAGCAGTTTGCTAGCGGGAGCCTACGAGCAGTACTTC
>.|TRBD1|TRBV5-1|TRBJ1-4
CASSLQGAEKLFF
TGCGCCAGCAGCTTACAGGGGGCTGAAAAACTGTTTTTT
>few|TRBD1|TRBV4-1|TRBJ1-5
CASSHPTGSLSSNQPQHF
TGCGCCAGCAGCCATCCGACAGGGAGTTTGAGTAGCAATCAGCCCCAGCATTTT
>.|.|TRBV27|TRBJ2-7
CASSLRVLGQGPYEQYF
TGTGCCAGCAGTTTAAGGGTCCTCGGCCAGGGCCCCTACGAGCAGTACTTC
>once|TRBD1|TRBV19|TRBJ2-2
CASSPRGQGKVGELFF
TGTGCCAGTAGTCCCCGGGGACAGGGGAAGGTCGGGGAGCTGTTTTTT
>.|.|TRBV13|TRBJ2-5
CASSTGTLDRFPGETQYF
TGTGCCAGCAGCACCGGGACACTGGACCGATTCCCTGGGGAGACCCAGTACTTC
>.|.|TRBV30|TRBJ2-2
CAFPGTLNTGELFF
TGTGCCTTTCCCGGGACTCTGAACACCGGGGAGCTGTTTTTT
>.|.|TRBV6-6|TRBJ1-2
CASSYREGLGYGYTF
TGTGCCAGCAGTTACCGAGAGGGACTGGGCTATGGCTACACCTTC
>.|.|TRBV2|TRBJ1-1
CASSVEENTEAFF
TGTGCCAGCAGTGTTGAGGAGAACACTGAAGCTTTCTTT
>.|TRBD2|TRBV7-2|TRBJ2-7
CASSWWTSGSEQYF
TGTGCCAGCAGCTGGTGGACTAGCGGGAGCGAGCAGTACTTC
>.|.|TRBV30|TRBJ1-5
CAWSVQGNQPQHF
TGTGCCTGGAGTGTTCAGGGGAATCAGCCCCAGCATTTT
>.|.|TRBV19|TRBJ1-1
CASQQVNTEAFF
TGTGCCAGTCAACAGGTGAACACTGAAGCTTTCTTT
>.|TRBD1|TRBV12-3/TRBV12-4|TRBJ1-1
CASSPRGRAAFF
TGTGCCAGCAGTCCAAGGGGGCGTGCAGCTTTCTTT
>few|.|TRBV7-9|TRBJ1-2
CASSLEQDYGYTF
TGTGCCAGCAGCTTAGAGCAGGACTATGGCTACACCTTC
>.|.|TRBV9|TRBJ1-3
CASSVEGGYGNTIYF
TGTGCCAGCAGCGTAGAAGGAGGCTATGGAAACACCATATATTTT
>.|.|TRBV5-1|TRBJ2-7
CASSLSGLAYEQYF
TGCGCCAGCAGCCTATCGGGACTTGCTTACGAGCAGTACTTC
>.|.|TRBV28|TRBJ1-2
CASTDSTYGYTF
TGTGCCAGCACGGACAGCACCTATGGCTACACCTTC
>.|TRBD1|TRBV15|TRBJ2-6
CATSPTGITGANVLTF
TGTGCCACCAGTCCGACAGGGATCACTGGGGCCAACGTCCTGACTTTC
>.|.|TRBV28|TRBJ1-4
CASSLWGTLFEKLFF
TGTGCCAGCAGTTTATGGGGGACACTTTTTGAAAAACTGTTTTTT
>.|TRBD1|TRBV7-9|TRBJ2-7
CASSFRTGLRHEQYF
TGTGCCAGCAGCTTTAGGACAGGCCTTAGACACGAGCAGTACTTC
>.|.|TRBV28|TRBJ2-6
CASSRGGTGANVLTF
TGTGCCAGCAGCCGAGGGGGTACTGGGGCCAACGTCCTGACTTTC
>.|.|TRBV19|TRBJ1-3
CASSMGGRGNTIYF
TGTGCCAGTAGTATGGGAGGGCGCGGAAACACCATATATTTT
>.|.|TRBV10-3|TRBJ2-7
CAIRTGGTHEQYF
TGTGCCATCAGGACTGGCGGGACCCACGAGCAGTACTTC
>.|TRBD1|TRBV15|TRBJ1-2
CATSRTRDRAGYTF
TGTGCCACCAGCAGAACCCGGGACAGGGCTGGCTACACCTTC
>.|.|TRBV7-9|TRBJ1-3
CASTPLQGPGNTIYF
TGTGCCAGCACCCCTCTCCAGGGTCCTGGAAACACCATATATTTT
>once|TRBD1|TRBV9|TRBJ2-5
CASSVEGTGYETQYF
TGTGCCAGCAGCGTAGAGGGGACAGGGTACGAGACCCAGTACTTC
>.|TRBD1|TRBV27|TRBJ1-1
CASSRDRGSPQRAFF
TGTGCCAGCAGCCGGGACAGGGGGTCCCCACAACGAGCTTTCTTT
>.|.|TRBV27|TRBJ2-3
CASSSKMWGEYTDTQYF
TGTGCCAGCAGTTCCAAAATGTGGGGGGAATACACAGATACGCAGTATTTT
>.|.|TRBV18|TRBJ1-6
CASSRDGVNSPLHF
TGTGCCAGCTCACGAGACGGAGTAAATTCACCCCTCCACTTT
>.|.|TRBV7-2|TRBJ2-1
CASSLAGPSYNEQFF
TGTGCCAGCAGCTTAGCGGGCCCCTCCTACAATGAGCAGTTCTTC
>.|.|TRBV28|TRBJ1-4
CASSYNEKLFF
TGTGCCAGCAGCTATAATGAAAAACTGTTTTTT
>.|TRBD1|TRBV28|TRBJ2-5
CASSPGTGVLQETQYF
TGTGCCAGCAGTCCCGGGACAGGGGTGCTTCAAGAGACCCAGTACTTC
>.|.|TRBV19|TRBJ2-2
CATLRTETNTGELFF
TGTGCCACTCTAAGGACAGAAACGAACACCGGGGAGCTGTTTTTT
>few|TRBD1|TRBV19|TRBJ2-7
CASSLQGARYEQYF
TGTGCCAGTAGCCTACAGGGGGCTAGATACGAGCAGTACTTC
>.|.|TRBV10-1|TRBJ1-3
CASRSEGGHRGNTIYF
TGCGCCAGCAGAAGTGAGGGCGGGCATCGCGGAAACACCATATATTTT
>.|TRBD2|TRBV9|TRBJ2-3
CASSVSAGGYTDTQYF
TGTGCCAGCAGCGTATCAGCGGGAGGTTACACAGATACGCAGTATTTT
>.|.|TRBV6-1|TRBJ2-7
CASSESRGRLYEQYF
TGTGCCAGCAGTGAATCCCGGGGGAGACTCTACGAGCAGTACTTC
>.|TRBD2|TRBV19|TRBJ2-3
CASSITSATDTQYF
TGTGCCAGTAGTATCACTAGCGCCACAGATACGCAGTATTTT
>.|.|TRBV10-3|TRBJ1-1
CAISESGGQITEAFF
TGTGCCATCAGTGAGTCGGGGGGGCAGATCACTGAAGCTTTCTTT
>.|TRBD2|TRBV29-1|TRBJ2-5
CSATTGLVTRETQYF
TGCAGCGCCACTACAGGACTAGTTACTCGAGAGACCCAGTACTTC
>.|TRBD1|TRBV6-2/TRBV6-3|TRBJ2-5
CASSGQVQETQYF
TGTGCCAGCAGTGGACAGGTCCAAGAGACCCAGTACTTC
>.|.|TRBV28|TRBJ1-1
CASSLRGMNTEAFF
TGTGCCAGCAGTTTGCGGGGAATGAACACTGAAGCTTTCTTT
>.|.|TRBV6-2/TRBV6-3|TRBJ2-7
CASSYRRQKAYEQYF
TGTGCCAGCAGTTACCGTAGACAGAAAGCTTACGAGCAGTACTTC
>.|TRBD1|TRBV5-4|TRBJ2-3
CASSLSQGVGTDTQYF
TGTGCCAGCAGCTTATCGCAGGGGGTAGGGACAGATACGCAGTATTTT
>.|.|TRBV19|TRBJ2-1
CASTTGGSAYNEQFF
TGTGCCAGTACCACGGGTGGTAGCGCCTACAATGAGCAGTTCTTC
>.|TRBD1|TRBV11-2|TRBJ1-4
CASSPDRERGKLFF
TGTGCCAGCAGCCCGGACAGGGAAAGGGGAAAACTGTTTTTT
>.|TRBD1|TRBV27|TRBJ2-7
CASSSDRGPYEQYF
TGTGCCAGCAGTTCGGACAGGGGGCCTTACGAGCAGTACTTC
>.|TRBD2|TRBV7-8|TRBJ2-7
CASRNGLAGAYEQYF
TGTGCCAGCAGAAACGGACTAGCGGGAGCCTACGAGCAGTACTTC
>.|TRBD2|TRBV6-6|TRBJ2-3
CASSYGLAGGADTQYF
TGTGCCAGCAGTTACGGACTAGCGGGAGGGGCAGATACGCAGTATTTT
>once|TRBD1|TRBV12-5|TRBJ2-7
CASGLVRRGRHYEQYF
TGTGCTAGTGGTTTGGTACGAAGGGGGCGTCACTACGAGCAGTACTTC
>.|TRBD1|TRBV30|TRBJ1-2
CAWSRQGGYGYTF
TGTGCCTGGAGTCGACAGGGAGGCTATGGCTACACCTTC
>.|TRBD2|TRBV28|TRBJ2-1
CASSLTSGPYNEQFF
TGTGCCAGCAGTTTGACTAGCGGGCCCTACAATGAGCAGTTCTTC
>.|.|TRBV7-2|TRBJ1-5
CASSPGMLHQPQHF
TGTGCCAGCAGCCCAGGCATGCTGCATCAGCCCCAGCATTTT
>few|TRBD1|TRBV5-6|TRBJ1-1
CASSLGRGRTEAFF
TGTGCCAGCAGCTTGGGTAGGGGGCGGACTGAAGCTTTCTTT